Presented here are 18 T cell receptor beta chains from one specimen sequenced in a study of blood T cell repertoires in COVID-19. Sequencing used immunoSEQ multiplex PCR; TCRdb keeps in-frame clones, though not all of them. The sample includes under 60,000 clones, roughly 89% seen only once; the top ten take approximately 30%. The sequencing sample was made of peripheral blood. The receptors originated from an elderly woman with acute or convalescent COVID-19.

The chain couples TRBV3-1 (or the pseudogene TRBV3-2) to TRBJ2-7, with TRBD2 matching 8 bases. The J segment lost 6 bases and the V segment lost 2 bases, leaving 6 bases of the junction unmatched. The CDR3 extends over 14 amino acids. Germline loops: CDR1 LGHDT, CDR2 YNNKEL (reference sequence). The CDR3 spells CASSQPGTRREQYF. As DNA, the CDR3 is TGTGCCAGCAGCCAACCCGGGACTAGGCGCGAGCAGTACTTC.

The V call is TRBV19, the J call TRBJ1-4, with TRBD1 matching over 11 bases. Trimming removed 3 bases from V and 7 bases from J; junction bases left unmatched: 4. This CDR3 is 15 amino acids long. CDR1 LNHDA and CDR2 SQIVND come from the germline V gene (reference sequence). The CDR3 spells CASSIGQGAGEKLFF. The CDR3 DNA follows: TGTGCCAGTAGTATTGGACAGGGGGCCGGTGAAAAACTGTTTTTT.

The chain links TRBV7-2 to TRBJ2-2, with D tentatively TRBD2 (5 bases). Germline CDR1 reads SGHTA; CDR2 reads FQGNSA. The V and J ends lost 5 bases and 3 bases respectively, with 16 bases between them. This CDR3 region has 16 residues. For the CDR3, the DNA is TGTGCCAGCAGCCCCAGGACTGCCACAGACACCGGGGAGCTGTTTTTT. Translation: CASSPRTATDTGELFF. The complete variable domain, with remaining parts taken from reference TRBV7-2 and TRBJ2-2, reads GAGVSQSPSNKVTEKGKDVELRCDPISGHTALYWYRQSLGQGLEFLIYFQGNSAPDKSGLPSDRFSAERTGGSVSTLTIQRTQQEDSAVYLCASSPRTATDTGELFFGEGSRLTVL.

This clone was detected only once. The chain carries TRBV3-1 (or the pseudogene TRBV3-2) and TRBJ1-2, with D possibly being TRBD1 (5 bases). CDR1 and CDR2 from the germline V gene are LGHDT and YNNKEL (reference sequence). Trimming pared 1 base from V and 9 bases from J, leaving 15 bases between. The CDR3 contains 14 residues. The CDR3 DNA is TGTGCCAGCAGCCAAGGCCCGAAGGGGCAGAGCTACACCTTC. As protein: CASSQGPKGQSYTF.

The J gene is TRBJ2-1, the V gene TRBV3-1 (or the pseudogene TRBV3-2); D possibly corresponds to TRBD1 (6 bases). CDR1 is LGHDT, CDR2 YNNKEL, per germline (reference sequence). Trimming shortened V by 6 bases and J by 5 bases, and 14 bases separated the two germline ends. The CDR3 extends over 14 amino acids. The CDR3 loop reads CASRSRQVDNEQFF. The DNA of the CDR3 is TGTGCCAGCAGAAGTAGACAGGTGGACAATGAGCAGTTCTTC.

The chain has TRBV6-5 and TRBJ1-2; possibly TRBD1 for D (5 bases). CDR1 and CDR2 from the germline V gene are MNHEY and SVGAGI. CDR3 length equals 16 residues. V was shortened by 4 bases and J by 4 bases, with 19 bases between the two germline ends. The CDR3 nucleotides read TGTGCCAGCAGTTCCACACACTCCCAGGGCGTCTATGGCTACACCTTC. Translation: CASSSTHSQGVYGYTF.

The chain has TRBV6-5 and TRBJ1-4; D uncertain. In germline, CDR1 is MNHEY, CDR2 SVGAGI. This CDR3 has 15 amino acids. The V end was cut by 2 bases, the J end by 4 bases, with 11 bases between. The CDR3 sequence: CASSYRGSLNEKLFF. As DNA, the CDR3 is TGTGCCAGCAGTTACCGGGGATCCCTTAATGAAAAACTGTTTTTT.

This chain's CDR3 is CASSWEEERGTDTQYF. As DNA, the CDR3 is TGTGCCAGCAGCTGGGAGGAGGAGCGGGGCACAGATACGCAGTATTTT. The V and J genes are TRBV5-4 and TRBJ2-3; D might be TRBD2 (6 bases). Between the trimmed V and J ends, which lost 3 bases and 1 base, there was a span of 15 bases. This CDR3 has 16 residues. The V gene's germline CDR1 is SGHNT and CDR2 YYREEE (reference sequence).

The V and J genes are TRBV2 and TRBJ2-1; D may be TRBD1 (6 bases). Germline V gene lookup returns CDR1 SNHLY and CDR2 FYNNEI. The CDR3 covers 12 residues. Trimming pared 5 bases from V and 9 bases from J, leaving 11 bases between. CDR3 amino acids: CASSFSDSEQFF. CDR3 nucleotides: TGTGCCAGCAGTTTTTCGGACAGTGAGCAGTTCTTC. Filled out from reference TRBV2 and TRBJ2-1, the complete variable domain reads EPEVTQTPSHQVTQMGQEVILRCVPISNHLYFYWYRQILGQKVEFLVSFYNNEISEKSEIFDDQFSVERPDGSNFTLKIRSTKLEDSAMYFCASSFSDSEQFFGPGTRLTVL.

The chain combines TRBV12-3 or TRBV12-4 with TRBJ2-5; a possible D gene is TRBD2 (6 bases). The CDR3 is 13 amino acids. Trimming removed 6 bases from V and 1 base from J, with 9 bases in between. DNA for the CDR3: TGTGCCAGCAGAGGCGGGGTCCAAGAGACCCAGTACTTC. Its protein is CASRGGVQETQYF.

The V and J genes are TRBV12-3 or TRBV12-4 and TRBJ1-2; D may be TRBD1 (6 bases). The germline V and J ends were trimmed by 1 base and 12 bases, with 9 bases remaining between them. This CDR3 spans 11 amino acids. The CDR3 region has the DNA TGTGCCAGCAGTTTAGGGGAGGGGGACACCTTC. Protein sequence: CASSLGEGDTF.

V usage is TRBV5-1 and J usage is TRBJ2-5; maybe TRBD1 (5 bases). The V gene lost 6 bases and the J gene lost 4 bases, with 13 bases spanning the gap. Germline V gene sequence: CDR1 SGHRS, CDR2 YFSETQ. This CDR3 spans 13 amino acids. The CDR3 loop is CASTPGQTETQYF. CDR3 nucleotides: TGCGCCAGCACCCCAGGGCAGACAGAGACCCAGTACTTC.

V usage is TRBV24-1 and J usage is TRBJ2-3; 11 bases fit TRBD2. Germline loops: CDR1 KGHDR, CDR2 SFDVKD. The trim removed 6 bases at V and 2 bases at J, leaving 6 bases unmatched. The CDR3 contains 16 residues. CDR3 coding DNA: TGTGCCACCAGTTTCACTAGCGGGGGATTCACAGATACGCAGTATTTT. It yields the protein CATSFTSGGFTDTQYF.

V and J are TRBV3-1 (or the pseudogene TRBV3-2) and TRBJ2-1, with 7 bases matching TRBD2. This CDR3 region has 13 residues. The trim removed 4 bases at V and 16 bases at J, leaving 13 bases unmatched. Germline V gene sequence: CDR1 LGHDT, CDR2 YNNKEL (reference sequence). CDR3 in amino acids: CASSPPAGVQRFF. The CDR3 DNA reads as TGTGCCAGCAGCCCCCCGGCGGGAGTCCAGCGATTCTTC.

CDR3 nucleotide sequence: TGTGCCAGCAGTTTATCCAGCGGGGGGGCGGGATATGAGCAGTTCTTC. Translating gives CASSLSSGGAGYEQFF. The chain is built from TRBV27 and TRBJ2-1; 10 positions agree with TRBD2. CDR3 length: 16 residues. J gave up 8 bases and V 0 bases, and 7 bases lay outside the gene matches. In germline, CDR1 is MNHEY, CDR2 SMNVEV (reference sequence).

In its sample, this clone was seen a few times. DNA for the CDR3: TGTGCCAGCAGCCAGCGGGGGAGCCAAGAGACCCAGTACTTC. Translation: CASSQRGSQETQYF. The V call is TRBV13, the J call TRBJ2-5; 8 bases agree with TRBD2. Germline V lookup: CDR1 PRHDT, CDR2 FYEKMQ (reference sequence). The CDR3 runs 14 residues. Trimming took 5 bases from V and 1 from J; bases not matched to a gene: 3.

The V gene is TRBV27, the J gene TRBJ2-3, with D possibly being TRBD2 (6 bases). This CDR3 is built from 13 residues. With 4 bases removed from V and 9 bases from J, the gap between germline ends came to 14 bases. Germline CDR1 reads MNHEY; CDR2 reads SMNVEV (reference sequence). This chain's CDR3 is CASSSRTNGTQYF. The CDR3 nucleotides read TGTGCCAGCAGTTCACGGACTAACGGGACGCAGTATTTT.

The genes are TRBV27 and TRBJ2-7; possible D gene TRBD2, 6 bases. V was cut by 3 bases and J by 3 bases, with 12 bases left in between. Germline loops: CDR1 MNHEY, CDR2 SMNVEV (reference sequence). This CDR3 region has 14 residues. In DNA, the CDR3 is TGTGCCAGCAGTTTGGGAGGACGGAGCTACGAGCAGTACTTC. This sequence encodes CASSLGGRSYEQYF.